The clone carrying this T cell receptor beta chain appeared a single time. As yet, its antigen is unknown. Survey-level immunoSEQ v3.0 assays were run. Sequencing was performed with immunoSEQ multiplex PCR; in TCRdb, only in-frame clones are kept and a portion is missing. The table shows over 35,000 clones, with around 80% occurring only once. Samples held about 0.9-10 million cryopreserved PBMC, and DNA extraction followed. Germline trimming cut 5 bases from V and 7 bases from J; bases unmatched to any gene: 4. The germline V gene has CDR1 MNHEY and CDR2 SVGAGI. The CDR3 sequence is 14 residues long. The sample is drawn from a study of long-term antiretroviral therapy in people with HIV. Study-wide results and caveats: Repertoire composition at all time points was dominated by clones that had expanded before ART. The range of CDR3 lengths in HIV repertoires proved narrower than that found in controls.

The chain uses TRBV6-5 and TRBJ1-4; 10 bases match TRBD1. The sequence came from a man aged 18 to 35 with HIV. The sequenced sample was unsorted PBMCs, obtained 1.5 years after starting antiretroviral therapy. For the CDR3, the DNA is TGTGCCAGCAGTCCGGGACAGGGGATTGAAAAACTGTTTTTT. Its protein product is CASSPGQGIEKLFF.